This TCR beta chain derives from a study of neurological immune-mediated disorders. General study points: A possible signature appeared as one related-CDR3 cluster, in which phylogenetic grouping placed the repertoires of 18 of 34 multiple sclerosis patients. CDR3 amino acid sequences of expanded clones were not shared across subjects, a result suggesting private repertoires in all groups. Multiple sclerosis, the disease with the least TCR clonal expansion, fell below healthy controls, whereas HTLV-1-associated myelopathy showed the most.

With 10-nucleotide random UMIs, 5'RACE was used to make the cDNA. TCRdb analysed the 5' RACE reads with MiXCR anew, one entry per CDR3 protein. The repertoire holds about 35,000 distinct CDR3 sequences, with about 3.8% as singletons. CDR3 size: 13 residues. Trimming stripped 4 bases from V and 2 bases from J, with 7 bases between. CDR1 and CDR2 (germline): SGHTA, FQGNSA. This clonotype has at least ten counts. Its cognate antigen is unknown. This chain connects TRBV7-2 to TRBJ2-3, with D possibly TRBD1 on 6 matching bases. Sequenced material: PBMCs. The clonotype comes from a young man with multiple sclerosis. CDR3 bases: TGTGCCAGCAGCTACAGGGTCACAGATACGCAGTATTTT. Protein: CASSYRVTDTQYF.